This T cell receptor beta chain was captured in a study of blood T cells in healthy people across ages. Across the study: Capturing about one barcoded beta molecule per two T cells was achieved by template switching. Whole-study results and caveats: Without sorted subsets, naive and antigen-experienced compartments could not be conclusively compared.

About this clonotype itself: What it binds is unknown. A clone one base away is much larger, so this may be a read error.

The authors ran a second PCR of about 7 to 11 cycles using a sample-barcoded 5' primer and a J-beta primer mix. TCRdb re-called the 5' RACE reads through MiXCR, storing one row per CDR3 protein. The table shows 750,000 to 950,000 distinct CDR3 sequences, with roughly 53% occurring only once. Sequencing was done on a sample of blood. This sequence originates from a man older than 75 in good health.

CDR3 amino acids: CASMEGQGVPYGYTF. CDR3 in DNA: TGTGCCAGCATGGAGGGACAGGGGGTTCCCTATGGCTACACCTTC. The J gene is TRBJ1-2, the V gene TRBV28; 11 bases agree with TRBD1. Germline loops: CDR1 MDHEN, CDR2 SYDVKM. V lost 7 bases, J lost 4 bases, and 8 bases stayed unmatched. The CDR3 sequence is 15 residues long.